Here is one TCR beta chain with its context. This specimen belongs to a study of OX40 agonist ivuxolimab in advanced cancers. Sequencing was performed with immunoSEQ multiplex PCR; in TCRdb, only in-frame clones are kept and a portion is missing. The sample lists under 20,000 clones, about 86% occurring once. The CDR3 is 15 amino acids. CDR1 and CDR2 from the germline V gene are SGHRS and YFSETQ. Trimming removed 4 bases from V and 1 base from J; junction bases left unmatched: 4. The chain has TRBV5-1 and TRBJ2-1; 8 bases fit TRBD2. The TCR was taken from an adult with an advanced solid tumor such as melanoma, head and neck, liver or kidney cancer. This specimen was CD4+ or CD8+ T cells sorted from blood, taken in a trial of the OX40 agonist ivuxolimab. CDR3 sequence reads: CASSPGGGSYNEQFF. CDR3 bases: TGCGCCAGCAGCCCCGGCGGGGGGTCCTACAATGAGCAGTTCTTC.